This TCR beta chain was recovered during a study of blood T cell repertoires in COVID-19. Libraries were prepared by immunoSEQ multiplex PCR; TCRdb keeps only in-frame clonotypes and omits some of them. The sample holds about 350,000 clones, 88% seen once. CDR3 length: 17 amino acids. Unmatched junction bases numbered 16, after V lost 7 bases and J lost 2 bases. The germline CDR1 and CDR2 sequences are SQVTM and ANQGSEA. Specimen: peripheral blood. V is TRBV29-1 and J is TRBJ2-2; TRBD1 matches at 7 bases. The sequence was collected from a woman in her 70s with COVID-19, enrolled during active disease. Here the CDR3 reads CSAGGRQGTVNTGELFF. The CDR3 DNA reads as TGCAGCGCAGGGGGTAGACAGGGAACCGTTAACACCGGGGAGCTGTTTTTT.